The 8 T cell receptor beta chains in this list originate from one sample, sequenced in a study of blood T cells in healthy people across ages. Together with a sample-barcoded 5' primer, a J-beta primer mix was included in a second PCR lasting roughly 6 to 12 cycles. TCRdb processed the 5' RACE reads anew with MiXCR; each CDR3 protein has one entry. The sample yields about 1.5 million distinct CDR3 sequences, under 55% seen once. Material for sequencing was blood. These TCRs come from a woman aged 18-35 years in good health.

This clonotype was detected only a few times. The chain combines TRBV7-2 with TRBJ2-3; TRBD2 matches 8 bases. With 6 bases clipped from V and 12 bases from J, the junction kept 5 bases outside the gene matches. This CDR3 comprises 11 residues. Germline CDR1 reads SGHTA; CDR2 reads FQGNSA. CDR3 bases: TGTGCCAGCAGTCCCGGGACTAGTCAGTATTTT. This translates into CASSPGTSQYF. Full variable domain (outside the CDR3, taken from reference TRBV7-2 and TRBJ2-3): GAGVSQSPSNKVTEKGKDVELRCDPISGHTALYWYRQSLGQGLEFLIYFQGNSAPDKSGLPSDRFSAERTGGSVSTLTIQRTQQEDSAVYLCASSPGTSQYFGPGTRLTVL.

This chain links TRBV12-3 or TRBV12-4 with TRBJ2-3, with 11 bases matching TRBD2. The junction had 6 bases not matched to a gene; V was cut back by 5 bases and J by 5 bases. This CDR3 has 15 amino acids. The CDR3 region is CASSQLAGVEDTQYF. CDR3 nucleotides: TGTGCCAGCAGTCAACTAGCGGGAGTTGAAGATACGCAGTATTTT.

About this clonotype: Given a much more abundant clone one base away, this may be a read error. This chain's CDR3 is CASRLGGTSTDTQYF. The CDR3 DNA reads TGTGCCAGCAGGTTGGGCGGGACTAGCACAGATACGCAGTATTTT. The chain is built from TRBV7-2 and TRBJ2-3; D possibly corresponds to TRBD2 (6 bases). This CDR3 region has 15 residues. Trimming pared 6 bases from V and 0 bases from J, leaving 13 bases between. The germline V gene has CDR1 SGHTA and CDR2 FQGNSA.

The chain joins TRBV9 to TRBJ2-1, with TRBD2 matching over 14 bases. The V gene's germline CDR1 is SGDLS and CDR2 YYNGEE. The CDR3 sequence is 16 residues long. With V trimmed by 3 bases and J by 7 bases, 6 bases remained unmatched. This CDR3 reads CASSATSGGAMNEQFF. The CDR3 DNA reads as TGTGCCAGCAGCGCGACTAGCGGGGGGGCCATGAATGAGCAGTTCTTC.

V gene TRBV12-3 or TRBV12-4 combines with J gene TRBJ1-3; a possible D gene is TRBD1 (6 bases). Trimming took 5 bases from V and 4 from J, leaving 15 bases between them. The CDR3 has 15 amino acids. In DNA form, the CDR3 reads TGTGCCAGCAGTCCATGGGGACAATCCGGAAACACCATATATTTT. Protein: CASSPWGQSGNTIYF.

The CDR3 here is CASSYPTGPQGSPLHF. The CDR3 DNA is TGTGCCAGCAGTTACCCAACCGGGCCGCAGGGATCGCCCCTCCACTTT. This chain uses TRBV6-6 with TRBJ1-6; possible D gene TRBD1, 5 bases. CDR1 and CDR2 from the germline V gene are MNHNY and SVGAGI (reference sequence). With 2 bases removed from V and 13 bases from J, the gap between germline ends came to 21 bases. The CDR3 loop spans 16 amino acids.

The CDR3 nucleotides are TGTGCCAGCAGCCGAAAGACAGGGTCGAACACTGAAGCTTTCTTT. Amino acid sequence: CASSRKTGSNTEAFF. The chain carries TRBV7-2 and TRBJ1-1; 7 nucleotides line up with TRBD1. CDR1 is SGHTA, CDR2 FQGNSA, per germline. J lost 1 base, V lost 5 bases, and 7 bases had no gene match. CDR3 length equals 15 residues.

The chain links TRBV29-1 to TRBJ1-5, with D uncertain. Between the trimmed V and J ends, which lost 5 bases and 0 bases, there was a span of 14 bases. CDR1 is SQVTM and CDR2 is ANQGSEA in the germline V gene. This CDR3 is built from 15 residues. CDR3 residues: CSVPVLVNSNQPQHF. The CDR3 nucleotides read TGCAGCGTTCCCGTTTTAGTGAATAGCAATCAGCCCCAGCATTTT.